This entry lists 15 T cell receptor beta chains sequenced from one sample in a study of STAT5B mutations in CD4+ large granular lymphocyte leukemia. Here immunoSEQ multiplex PCR was the method, and the copy in TCRdb shows in-frame clones only, minus some. The table shows 3,500 to 4,000 clones, with over 75% occurring only once. The specimen was CD4+ T cells from blood buffy coats. The receptors here all came from a human donor in good health.

The chain combines TRBV27 with TRBJ2-3; D gene ambiguous. This CDR3 is built from 15 residues. CDR1 MNHEY and CDR2 SMNVEV come from the germline V gene (reference sequence). The germline V and J ends were trimmed by 0 bases and 3 bases, with 10 bases remaining between them. As DNA, the CDR3 is TGTGCCAGCAGTTTATCCGCCGCGAGGACAGATACGCAGTATTTT. It yields the protein CASSLSAARTDTQYF.

This chain links TRBV13 with TRBJ1-3; D is unresolved. Germline loops: CDR1 PRHDT, CDR2 FYEKMQ (reference sequence). V lost 5 bases to trimming and J lost 0 bases, with 11 bases between them. The CDR3 loop spans 15 amino acids. CDR3 coding DNA: TGTGCCAGCAGCATAGAAGCTTACTCTGGAAACACCATATATTTT. This encodes CASSIEAYSGNTIYF.

The chain joins TRBV30 to TRBJ1-1; TRBD1 agrees at 8 bases. The V gene end was trimmed by 4 bases and the J gene end by 1 base; junction bases not matched to a gene: 11. The CDR3 is made up of 16 amino acids. Germline values: CDR1 GTSNPN, CDR2 SVGIG (reference sequence). CDR3 coding DNA: TGTGCCTGGACCGCAACGGGGACAGGAGGGAACACTGAAGCTTTCTTT. Protein product: CAWTATGTGGNTEAFF.

This rearrangement joins TRBV11-2 to TRBJ1-3, with D unclear. Germline V gives CDR1 SGHAT, CDR2 FQNNGV. The length of the CDR3 is 16 residues. The V and J ends lost 1 base and 4 bases respectively, with 14 bases between them. The CDR3 loop is CASSLGAPRQGNTIYF. CDR3 DNA: TGTGCCAGCAGCTTAGGGGCCCCGAGGCAAGGAAACACCATATATTTT.

In its sample, this clone was seen once. The CDR3 sequence is CAWSKDNTDTQYF. As DNA, the CDR3 is TGTGCCTGGAGTAAGGACAACACGGATACGCAGTATTTT. The chain couples TRBV30 to TRBJ2-3; tentatively, D is TRBD1 (5 bases). The CDR3 runs to 13 residues. Per germline, CDR1 GTSNPN and CDR2 SVGIG (reference sequence). Trimming removed 2 bases at V and 6 bases at J, with 12 bases between.

This sequence joins TRBV6-5 and TRBJ2-7; D uncertain. The CDR3 is 13 amino acids. The V gene lost 8 bases and the J gene lost 2 bases, with 13 bases spanning the gap. In germline, CDR1 is MNHEY, CDR2 SVGAGI. For the CDR3, the DNA is TGTGCCAGCGACCCCTACGGAGCCTACGAGCAGTACTTC. It translates to CASDPYGAYEQYF.

The chain couples TRBV30 to TRBJ2-7; 9 bases are a match to TRBD1. With 4 bases clipped from V and 0 bases from J, the junction kept 4 bases outside the gene matches. Germline-derived CDR1 and CDR2 are GTSNPN and SVGIG (reference sequence). The CDR3 has 14 residues. DNA for the CDR3: TGTGCCTGGAAAACAGGGGGCTCCTCCTACGAGCAGTACTTC. Its translation is CAWKTGGSSYEQYF.

The V call is TRBV9, the J call TRBJ2-1; 7 bases align to TRBD1. The V gene's germline CDR1 is SGDLS and CDR2 YYNGEE. The CDR3 contains 16 residues. V dropped 4 bases and J dropped 5; count of bases not matched to a gene: 12. CDR3 amino acids: CASSPQTGTVHNEQFF. CDR3 bases: TGTGCCAGCAGCCCTCAGACCGGGACAGTTCACAATGAGCAGTTCTTC.

This clone appeared a single time. This chain connects TRBV29-1 to TRBJ2-1; no firm D call. The CDR3 has 13 amino acids. Germline-derived CDR1 and CDR2 are SQVTM and ANQGSEA. The V and J ends lost 3 bases and 3 bases respectively, with 9 bases between them. The CDR3 here is CSVEGGIYNEQFF. The CDR3 DNA reads as TGCAGCGTTGAGGGTGGGATCTACAATGAGCAGTTCTTC.

V and J are TRBV9 and TRBJ2-7; a weak D match, TRBD2 (6 bases). Germline values: CDR1 SGDLS, CDR2 YYNGEE. The V gene lost 2 bases and the J gene lost 0 bases, with 15 bases spanning the gap. This CDR3 has 16 residues. This CDR3 reads CASSVGGARSSYEQYF. DNA of the CDR3: TGTGCCAGCAGCGTGGGGGGAGCGCGGAGCTCCTACGAGCAGTACTTC.

This chain connects TRBV18 to TRBJ2-7; TRBD1 matches 12 bases. V lost 8 bases and J lost 5; bases outside the gene matches: 10. This CDR3 comprises 15 residues. From germline, CDR1 is KGHSH and CDR2 LQKENI. DNA for the CDR3: TGTGCCAGCACCGAATTTGGGACAGGGGGCAACGAGCAGTACTTC. It specifies CASTEFGTGGNEQYF.

This clone was counted once. The J gene is TRBJ2-3, the V gene TRBV29-1; TRBD1 matches at 10 bases. With V trimmed by 7 bases and J by 3 bases, 13 bases remained unmatched. Germline assignment: CDR1 SQVTM and CDR2 ANQGSEA. This CDR3 comprises 16 residues. The CDR3: CSGSGVPGQGTDTQYF. CDR3 DNA: TGCAGCGGGAGTGGGGTACCGGGACAGGGGACAGATACGCAGTATTTT.

The chain recombines TRBV6-1 with TRBJ2-1; D call uncertain. The CDR3 has 13 amino acids. Germline V gives CDR1 MNHNS, CDR2 SASEGT. V lost 1 base and J 9 bases, leaving 10 bases between the germline ends. The CDR3 coding sequence is TGTGCCAGCAGTGAAGACCACCGCCTTGAGCAGTTCTTC. It is translated as CASSEDHRLEQFF.

The chain couples TRBV30 to TRBJ1-4; no clear D gene. Per germline, CDR1 GTSNPN and CDR2 SVGIG (reference sequence). The CDR3 contains 14 residues. The V and J ends lost 0 bases and 5 bases respectively, with 10 bases between them. CDR3 coding DNA: TGTGCCTGGAGTGTAGCCTCTCGGAATGAAAAACTGTTTTTT. This gives the protein CAWSVASRNEKLFF.

The chain combines TRBV7-9 with TRBJ2-1, with D uncertain. The CDR3 has 12 amino acids. Germline lookup yields CDR1 SEHNR and CDR2 FQNEAQ (reference sequence). V was pared by 5 bases and J by 6 bases, with 8 bases between. The DNA for the CDR3 is TGTGCCAGCAGCCCGCGCCCCAATGAGCAGTTCTTC. This sequence encodes CASSPRPNEQFF.